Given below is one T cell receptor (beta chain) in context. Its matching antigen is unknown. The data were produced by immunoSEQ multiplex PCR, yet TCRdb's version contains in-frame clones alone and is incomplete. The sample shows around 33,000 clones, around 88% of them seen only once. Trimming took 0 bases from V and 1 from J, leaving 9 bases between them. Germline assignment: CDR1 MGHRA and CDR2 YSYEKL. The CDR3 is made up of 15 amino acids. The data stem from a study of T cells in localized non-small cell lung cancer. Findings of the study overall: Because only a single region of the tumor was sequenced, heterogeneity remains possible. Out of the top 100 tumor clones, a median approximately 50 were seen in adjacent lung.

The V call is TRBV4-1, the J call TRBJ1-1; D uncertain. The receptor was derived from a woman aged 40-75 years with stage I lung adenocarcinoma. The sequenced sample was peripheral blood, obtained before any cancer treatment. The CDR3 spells CASSQDPNTNTEAFF. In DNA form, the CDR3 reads TGCGCCAGCAGCCAAGATCCGAATACGAACACTGAAGCTTTCTTT.